These 12 T cell receptor beta chains were sequenced from one sample in a study of regulatory T cells in long-lasting Graves disease. The authors built TCR beta libraries using iRepertoire HTBI primers and Arm-PCR of CDR3 regions. TCRdb passed the multiplex PCR reads through MiXCR, listing each CDR3 protein once. The data hold roughly 420,000 distinct CDR3 sequences, with around 15% observed a single time. Described time point: newly diagnosed GD, antithyroid drugs for less than 3 months. Researchers made the TCR library from RNA that was extracted from PBMCs. The sample was also linked to a second study, of T cells in Graves' hyperthyroidism and ophthalmopathy.

The material was peripheral blood mononuclear cells (PBMCs), obtained at new diagnosis, from a patient treated with antithyroid drugs. These receptors were obtained from a woman under 30 with Graves disease.

This clonotype showed up just a few times. A much larger clone is a single base away; this may be a read error. The J gene is TRBJ2-7, the V gene TRBV28; TRBD1 or TRBD2 may be the D gene (5 bases each). Per germline, CDR1 MDHEN and CDR2 SYDVKM. V lost 6 bases, J lost 3 bases, and 15 bases lay in between. This CDR3 contains 14 residues. CDR3 residues: CASRLGPNDYEQYF. CDR3 DNA sequence: TGTGCCAGCAGATTGGGACCGAACGACTACGAGCAGTACTTC.

This clonotype was observed at least ten times. CDR3 region: CSVETARSYNEQFF. CDR3 bases: TGCAGCGTTGAAACGGCACGATCCTACAATGAGCAGTTCTTC. The J gene is TRBJ2-1, the V gene TRBV29-1, with no clear D. Germline V CDR1 and CDR2: SQVTM, ANQGSEA. The CDR3 totals 14 residues. V was cut by 2 bases and J by 1 base, with 9 bases left in between.

This clonotype has a count of ten or more. The gene calls are TRBV6-5 and TRBJ2-3; possibly TRBD2 for D (6 bases). The CDR3 has 18 amino acids. CDR1 and CDR2 (germline): MNHEY, SVGAGI. V gave up 0 bases and J gave up 0 bases, with 16 bases separating them. The CDR3 here is CASSYSVGSDTSTDTQYF. The DNA for the CDR3 is TGTGCCAGCAGTTACTCCGTCGGGAGTGACACTAGCACAGATACGCAGTATTTT.

A note on this clonotype: Given a far larger clone just one base away, this is likely a sequencing read error. The chain couples TRBV28 to TRBJ2-1, with D possibly TRBD1 on 6 matching bases. Germline loops: CDR1 MDHEN, CDR2 SYDVKM. This CDR3 comprises 13 residues. V was shortened by 6 bases and J by 10 bases, with 16 bases between the two germline ends. Written as DNA, the CDR3 is TGTGCCAGCAGAGACCCTGGGGGCCACGAGCAGTTCTTC. Translated: CASRDPGGHEQFF.

J is TRBJ1-6 and V is TRBV28; TRBD1 matches at 12 bases. In germline, CDR1 is MDHEN, CDR2 SYDVKM. The CDR3 has 18 residues. The junction had 8 bases not matched to a gene; V was cut back by 6 bases and J by 2 bases. CDR3 region: CASSPGTGGIAYNSPLHF. In nucleotides, the CDR3 is TGTGCCAGCAGCCCCGGGACAGGGGGCATAGCCTATAATTCACCCCTCCACTTT.

This clonotype showed up just once. A read error may be the cause here, since a much bigger clone is one base away. V usage is TRBV7-2 and J usage is TRBJ2-7; the match to TRBD1 covers 9 bases. CDR1 SGHTA and CDR2 FQGNSA come from the germline V gene. The CDR3 extends over 14 amino acids. The DNA of the CDR3 is TGTGCCAGCAGCTCAACAGGGGGCTCCCACGAGCAGTACTTC. It encodes CASSSTGGSHEQYF.

This clonotype was seen repeatedly, ten times or more. V gene TRBV6-1 combines with J gene TRBJ1-4; no reliable D call. Per germline, CDR1 MNHNS and CDR2 SASEGT. This CDR3 region has 14 residues. Trimming took 8 bases from V and 0 from J, leaving 10 bases between them. The CDR3 DNA reads TGTGCCAGCGAAGCGGTTGCAACTAATGAAAAACTGTTTTTT. Translation gives CASEAVATNEKLFF.

The rearrangement joins TRBV6-1 to TRBJ1-5, with 8 bases identical to TRBD1. The CDR3 is made up of 15 amino acids. V trimming: 6 bases; J trimming: 2 bases; junction bases outside the gene matches: 6. CDR1 and CDR2 from the germline V gene are MNHNS and SASEGT. The CDR3 DNA reads TGTGCCAGCAGCTGGACAGGGTCGGGCAATCAGCCCCAGCATTTT. Translated: CASSWTGSGNQPQHF.

CDR3 coding DNA: TGCGCCAGCAGCCAACCTGGACTAGCGGGAGTAGTTCAGTACTTC. Translating it yields CASSQPGLAGVVQYF. J is TRBJ2-7 and V is TRBV4-1; 13 bases are shared with TRBD2. This CDR3 has 15 residues. Germline lookup yields CDR1 MGHRA and CDR2 YSYEKL. Trimming cost V 2 bases and J 10 bases; bases outside gene matches: 8.

The chain uses TRBV6-2 or TRBV6-3 and TRBJ2-3; 9 bases line up with TRBD2. This CDR3 has 15 residues. V shed 7 bases, J shed 3 bases, and the junction held 8 bases outside the gene matches. In germline, CDR1 is MNHEY, CDR2 SVGEGT. CDR3 in DNA: TGTGCCAGCACCCCTAGCGGGACGATGACAGATACGCAGTATTTT. This gives the protein CASTPSGTMTDTQYF.

This clonotype was seen at least ten times. CDR3 in amino acids: CASSLLGGGRGKEVYSNQPQHF. CDR3 bases: TGTGCCAGCAGTTTATTGGGCGGGGGCAGGGGCAAAGAAGTCTATAGCAATCAGCCCCAGCATTTT. The chain recombines TRBV28 with TRBJ1-5, with D tentatively TRBD1 (6 bases). The V end was cut by 1 base, the J end by 0 bases, with 28 bases between. In germline, CDR1 is MDHEN, CDR2 SYDVKM. The CDR3 has 22 amino acids.

This clonotype came up many times. The chain has TRBV11-3 and TRBJ1-4, with D tentatively TRBD1 (5 bases). With 4 bases removed from V and 5 bases from J, the gap between germline ends came to 11 bases. Germline CDR1 is SGHNT and CDR2 is YENEEA. The CDR3 runs to 14 residues. CDR3 in DNA: TGTGCCAGCAGCTCCGGGACGATAAATGAAAAACTGTTTTTT. The encoded protein is CASSSGTINEKLFF.